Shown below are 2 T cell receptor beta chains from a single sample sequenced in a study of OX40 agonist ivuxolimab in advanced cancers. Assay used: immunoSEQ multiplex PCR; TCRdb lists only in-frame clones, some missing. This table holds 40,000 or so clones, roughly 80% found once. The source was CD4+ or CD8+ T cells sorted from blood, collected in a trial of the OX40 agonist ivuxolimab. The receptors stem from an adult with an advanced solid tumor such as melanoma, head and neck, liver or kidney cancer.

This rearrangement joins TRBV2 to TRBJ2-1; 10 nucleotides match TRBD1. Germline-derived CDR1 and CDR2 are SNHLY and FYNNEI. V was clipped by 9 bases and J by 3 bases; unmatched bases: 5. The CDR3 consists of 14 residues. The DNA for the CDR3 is TGTGCCAGGGGCCGGACAGGGGGCTACAATGAGCAGTTCTTC. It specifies CARGRTGGYNEQFF.

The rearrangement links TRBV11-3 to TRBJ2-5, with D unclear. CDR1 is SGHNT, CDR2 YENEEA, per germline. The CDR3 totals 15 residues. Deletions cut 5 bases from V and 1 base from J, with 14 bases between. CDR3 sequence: CASSPPTRRQETQYF. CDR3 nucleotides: TGTGCCAGCAGCCCCCCCACGAGGCGCCAAGAGACCCAGTACTTC. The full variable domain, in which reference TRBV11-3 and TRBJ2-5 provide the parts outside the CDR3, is EAGVVQSPRYKIIEKKQPVAFWCNPISGHNTLYWYLQNLGQGPELLIRYENEEAVDDSQLPKDRFSAERLKGVDSTLKIQPAELGDSAVYLCASSPPTRRQETQYFGPGTRLLVL.